Following are 4 T cell receptor beta chains from one sample sequenced in a study of T cell responses to AZD1222 COVID-19 vaccine. The assay was immunoSEQ multiplex PCR, and TCRdb's table has in-frame clones only and misses some. The data show 90,000 to 130,000 clones, around 90% seen once. The specimen was peripheral blood, collected on day 0 of MenACWY control vaccination. The source of these receptors is an adult in good health.

The V gene is TRBV4-1, the J gene TRBJ1-1; the D gene is possibly TRBD1 (6 bases). With 6 bases removed from V and 4 bases from J, the gap between germline ends came to 12 bases. Germline V gene data show CDR1 as MGHRA and CDR2 as YSYEKL. The CDR3 contains 13 residues. The CDR3 here is CASRDKGGTEAFF. The CDR3 coding sequence is TGCGCCAGCAGGGACAAAGGGGGCACTGAAGCTTTCTTT.

The rearrangement uses TRBV7-9 and TRBJ2-7; 9 bases line up with TRBD1. The CDR3 extends over 15 amino acids. Trimming cost V 7 bases and J 3 bases; bases outside gene matches: 10. Per the germline V gene, CDR1 is SEHNR and CDR2 is FQNEAQ (reference sequence). CDR3 residues: CASKTGPGQGYEQYF. In DNA, the CDR3 is TGTGCCAGCAAAACCGGACCGGGACAGGGCTACGAGCAGTACTTC. Filled out from reference TRBV7-9 and TRBJ2-7, the complete variable domain reads DTGVSQNPRHKITKRGQNVTFRCDPISEHNRLYWYRQTLGQGPEFLTYFQNEAQLEKSRLLSDRFSAERPKGSFSTLEIQRTEQGDSAMYLCASKTGPGQGYEQYFGPGTRLTVT.

The gene calls are TRBV19 and TRBJ2-3; TRBD2 matches at 9 bases. V was pared by 8 bases and J by 0 bases, with 3 bases of the junction left unmatched. Per germline, CDR1 LNHDA and CDR2 SQIVND (reference sequence). The CDR3 covers 14 residues. In DNA, the CDR3 is TGTGCCAGTCGTAGCGGGGGTAGCACAGATACGCAGTATTTT. As protein: CASRSGGSTDTQYF.

This chain's CDR3 is CASSPGTGGRDTEAFF. CDR3 DNA: TGCGCCAGCAGCCCGGGGACAGGGGGCCGGGACACTGAAGCTTTCTTT. The chain joins TRBV5-1 to TRBJ1-1; 12 bases are a match to TRBD1. The V and J ends lost 4 bases and 3 bases, in that order; junction bases with no gene match: 7. Per the germline V gene, CDR1 is SGHRS and CDR2 is YFSETQ. The CDR3 consists of 16 residues.